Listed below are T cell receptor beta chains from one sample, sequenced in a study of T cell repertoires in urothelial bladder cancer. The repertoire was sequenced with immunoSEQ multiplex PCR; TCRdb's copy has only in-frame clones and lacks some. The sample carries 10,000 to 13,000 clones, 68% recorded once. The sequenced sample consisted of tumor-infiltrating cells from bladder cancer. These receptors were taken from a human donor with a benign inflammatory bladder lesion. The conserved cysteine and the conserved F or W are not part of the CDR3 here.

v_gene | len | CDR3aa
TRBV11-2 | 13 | ASSPLRTVGNEQY
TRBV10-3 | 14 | AISFAGGAYGNTIY
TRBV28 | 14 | ASSFSRGGAGDTQY
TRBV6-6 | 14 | ASSYPPSGGPYEQY
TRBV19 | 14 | ATSIPETGVDYGYT
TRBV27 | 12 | ASRYGRNTGELF
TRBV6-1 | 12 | ASSHTRPGTEAF
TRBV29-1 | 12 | SVEGGGANYGYT
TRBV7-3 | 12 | ASSRTGGSDTQY
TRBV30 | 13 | AWSKPGWGGNEQF
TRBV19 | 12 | ASSPIGGDYGYT
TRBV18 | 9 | ASSPNEKLF
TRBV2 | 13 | ASSERWGRGYEQY
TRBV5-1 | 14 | ASSLGSNRVNYGYT
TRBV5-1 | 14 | ASSQTGGFSYNEQF
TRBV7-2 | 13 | ASSLRTGGTGELF
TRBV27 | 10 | ASSSYGYGYT
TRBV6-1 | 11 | ASDRTPTDTQY
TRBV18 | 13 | ASSPAQPTNEKLF
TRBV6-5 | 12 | ASSRTGLSYEQY
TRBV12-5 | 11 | ASGLGESYEQY
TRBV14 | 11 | ASSQAEKGKQY
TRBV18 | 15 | ASSPTRQGLYNSPLH
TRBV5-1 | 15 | ASRPGTGGIRANEQF
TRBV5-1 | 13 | ASSLVPGHLGEAF
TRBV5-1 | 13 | ASSSETGSSHEQY
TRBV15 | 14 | ATSRDMETGGYEQY
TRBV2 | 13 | ASSLPGQGIYEQY
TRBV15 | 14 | ATSRDRDPSYNEQF
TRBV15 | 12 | ATSRGNVRETQY
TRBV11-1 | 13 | ASSRGRSGANVLT
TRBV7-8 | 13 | ASSLRVQDAEKLF
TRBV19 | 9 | ASSKSQGAF
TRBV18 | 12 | ASSPGLADNEQF
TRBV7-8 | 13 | ASSFSRGDSNEQF
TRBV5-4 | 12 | ASSSGTGQETQY
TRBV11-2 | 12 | ASSLAGLTNEQF
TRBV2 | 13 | ASSEQGAGGNTIY
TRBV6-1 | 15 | ASSGQGNQPGANVLT
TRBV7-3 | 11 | ASKRPGANVLT
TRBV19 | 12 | ASRTSGYGEKLF
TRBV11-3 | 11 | ASSRAGGGEQY
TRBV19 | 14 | ASRAFGTIVGEKLF
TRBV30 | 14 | AWSAELGLATDTQY
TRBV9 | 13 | ASSTPGSGANVLT
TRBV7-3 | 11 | ASSSRTGTEAF
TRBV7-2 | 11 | ASSLSPGYEQY
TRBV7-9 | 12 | ASSPVVDTGELF
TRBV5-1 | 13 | ASSRGDRMNTEAF
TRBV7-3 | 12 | ASSLGGNKETQY
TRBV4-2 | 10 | ASSQSREKLF
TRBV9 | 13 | ASSAWTASTDTQY
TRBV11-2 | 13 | ASSPPSTGANVLT
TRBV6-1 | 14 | ASSAGLAGGNNEQF
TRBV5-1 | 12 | ASSVNQVGSRAS